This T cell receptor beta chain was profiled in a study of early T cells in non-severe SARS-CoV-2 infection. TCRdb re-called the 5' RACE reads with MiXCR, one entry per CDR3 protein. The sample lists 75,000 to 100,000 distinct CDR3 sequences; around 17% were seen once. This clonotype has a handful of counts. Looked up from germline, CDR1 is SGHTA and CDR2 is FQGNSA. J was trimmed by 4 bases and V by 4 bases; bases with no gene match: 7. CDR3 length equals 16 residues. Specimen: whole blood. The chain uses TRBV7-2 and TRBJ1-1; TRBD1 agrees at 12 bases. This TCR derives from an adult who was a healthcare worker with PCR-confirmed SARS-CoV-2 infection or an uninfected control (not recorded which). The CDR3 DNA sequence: TGTGCCAGCAGCTCGGGGACAGGGGGCTTTGGCACTGAAGCTTTCTTT. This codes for CASSSGTGGFGTEAFF.